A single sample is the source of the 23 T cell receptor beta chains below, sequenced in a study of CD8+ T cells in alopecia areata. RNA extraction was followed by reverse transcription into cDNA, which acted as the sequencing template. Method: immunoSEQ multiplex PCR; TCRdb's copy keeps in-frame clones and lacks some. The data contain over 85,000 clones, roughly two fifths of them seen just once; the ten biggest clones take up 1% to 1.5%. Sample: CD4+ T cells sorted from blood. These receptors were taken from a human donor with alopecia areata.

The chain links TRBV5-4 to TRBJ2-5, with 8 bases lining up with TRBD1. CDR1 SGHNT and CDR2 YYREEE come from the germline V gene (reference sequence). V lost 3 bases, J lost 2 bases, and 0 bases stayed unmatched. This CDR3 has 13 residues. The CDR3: CASSWDRQETQYF. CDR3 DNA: TGTGCCAGCAGCTGGGACAGGCAAGAGACCCAGTACTTC.

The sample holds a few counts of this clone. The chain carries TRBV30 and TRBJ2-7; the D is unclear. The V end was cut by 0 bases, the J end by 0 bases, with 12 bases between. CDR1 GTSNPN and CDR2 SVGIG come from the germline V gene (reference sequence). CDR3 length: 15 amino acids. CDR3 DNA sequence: TGTGCCTGGAGTGTACGGCGGCAGAGCTCCTACGAGCAGTACTTC. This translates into CAWSVRRQSSYEQYF.

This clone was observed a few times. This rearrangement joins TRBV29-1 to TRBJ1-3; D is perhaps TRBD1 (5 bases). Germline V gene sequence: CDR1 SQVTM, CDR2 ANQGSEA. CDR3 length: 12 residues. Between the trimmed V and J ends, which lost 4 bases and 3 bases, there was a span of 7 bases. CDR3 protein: CSVGTLGNTIYF. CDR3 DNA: TGCAGCGTTGGGACACTTGGAAACACCATATATTTT.

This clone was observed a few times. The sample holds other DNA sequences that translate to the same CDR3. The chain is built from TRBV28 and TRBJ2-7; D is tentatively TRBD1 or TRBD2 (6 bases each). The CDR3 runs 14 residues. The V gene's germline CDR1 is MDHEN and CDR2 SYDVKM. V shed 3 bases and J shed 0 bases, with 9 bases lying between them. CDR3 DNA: TGTGCCAGCAGTTTCGGGGGCAACTCCTACGAGCAGTACTTC. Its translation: CASSFGGNSYEQYF.

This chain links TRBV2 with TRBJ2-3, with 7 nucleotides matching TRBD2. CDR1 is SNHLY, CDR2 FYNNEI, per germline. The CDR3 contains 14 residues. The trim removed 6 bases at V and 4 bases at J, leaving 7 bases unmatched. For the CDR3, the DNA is TGTGCCAGCAGACGGGGGAGGGCCCCAGATACGCAGTATTTT. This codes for CASRRGRAPDTQYF. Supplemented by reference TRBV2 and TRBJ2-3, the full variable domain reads EPEVTQTPSHQVTQMGQEVILRCVPISNHLYFYWYRQILGQKVEFLVSFYNNEISEKSEIFDDQFSVERPDGSNFTLKIRSTKLEDSAMYFCASRRGRAPDTQYFGPGTRLTVL.

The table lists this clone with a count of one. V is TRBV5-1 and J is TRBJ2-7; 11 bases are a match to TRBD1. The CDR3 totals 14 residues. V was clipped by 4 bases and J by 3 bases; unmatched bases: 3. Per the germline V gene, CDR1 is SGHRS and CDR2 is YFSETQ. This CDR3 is CASSRGQGGYEQYF. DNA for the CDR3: TGCGCCAGCAGCAGGGGACAGGGGGGCTACGAGCAGTACTTC.

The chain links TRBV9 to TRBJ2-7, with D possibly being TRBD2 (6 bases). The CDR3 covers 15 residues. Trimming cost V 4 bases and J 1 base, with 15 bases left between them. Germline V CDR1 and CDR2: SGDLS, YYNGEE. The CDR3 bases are TGTGCCAGCAGCCCAAGAGGGACTCCTTCCTACGAGCAGTACTTC. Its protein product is CASSPRGTPSYEQYF.

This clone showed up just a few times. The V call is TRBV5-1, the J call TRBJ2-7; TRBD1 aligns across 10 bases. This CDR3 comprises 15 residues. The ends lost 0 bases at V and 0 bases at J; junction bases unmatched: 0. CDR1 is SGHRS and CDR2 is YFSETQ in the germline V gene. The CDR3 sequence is CASSLGTGGSYEQYF. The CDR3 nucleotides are TGCGCCAGCAGCTTGGGGACAGGGGGCTCCTACGAGCAGTACTTC.

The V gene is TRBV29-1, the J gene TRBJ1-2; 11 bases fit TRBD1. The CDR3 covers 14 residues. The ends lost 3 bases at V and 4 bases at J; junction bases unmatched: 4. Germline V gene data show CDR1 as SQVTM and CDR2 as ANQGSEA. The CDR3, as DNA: TGCAGCGTTGACCGGACAGGGGGCGGCTATGGCTACACCTTC. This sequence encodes CSVDRTGGGYGYTF.

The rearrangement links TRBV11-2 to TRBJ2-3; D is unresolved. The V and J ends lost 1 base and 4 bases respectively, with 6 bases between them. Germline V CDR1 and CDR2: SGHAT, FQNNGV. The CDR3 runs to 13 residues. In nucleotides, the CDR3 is TGTGCCAGCAGCTTAGTCCCCGCAGATACGCAGTATTTT. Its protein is CASSLVPADTQYF.

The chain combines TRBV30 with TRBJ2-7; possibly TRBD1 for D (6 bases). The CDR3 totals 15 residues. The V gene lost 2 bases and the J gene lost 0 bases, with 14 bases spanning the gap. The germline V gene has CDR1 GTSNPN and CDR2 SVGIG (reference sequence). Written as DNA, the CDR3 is TGTGCCTGGAGTATCCGGCAGGGGTTCTCCTACGAGCAGTACTTC. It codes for CAWSIRQGFSYEQYF.

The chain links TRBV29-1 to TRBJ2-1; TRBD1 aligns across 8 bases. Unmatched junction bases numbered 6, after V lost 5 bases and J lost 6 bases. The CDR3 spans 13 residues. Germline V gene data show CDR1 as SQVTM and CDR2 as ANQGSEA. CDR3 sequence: CSVRQGKGNEQFF. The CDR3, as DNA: TGCAGCGTTAGACAGGGGAAGGGCAATGAGCAGTTCTTC.

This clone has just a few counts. Here the CDR3 DNA reads TGCGCCAGCAGCGACAGGGTTTCCTACGAGCAGTACTTC. Its translation: CASSDRVSYEQYF. The chain couples TRBV5-1 to TRBJ2-7, with 7 bases fitting TRBD1. The CDR3 spans 13 residues. Germline lookup yields CDR1 SGHRS and CDR2 YFSETQ. J was trimmed by 1 base and V by 4 bases; bases with no gene match: 2.

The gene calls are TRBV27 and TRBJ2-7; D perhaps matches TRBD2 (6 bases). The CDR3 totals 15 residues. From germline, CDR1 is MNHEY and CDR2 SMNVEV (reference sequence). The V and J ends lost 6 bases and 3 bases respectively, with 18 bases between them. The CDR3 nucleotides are TGTGCCAGCAGGGGACTTCTGGCGGGATACTACGAGCAGTACTTC. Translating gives CASRGLLAGYYEQYF.

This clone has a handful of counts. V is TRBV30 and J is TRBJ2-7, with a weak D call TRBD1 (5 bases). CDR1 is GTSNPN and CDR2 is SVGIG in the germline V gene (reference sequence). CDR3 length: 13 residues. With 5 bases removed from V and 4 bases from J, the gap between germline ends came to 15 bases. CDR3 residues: CAWGQPVSYEQYF. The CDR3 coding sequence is TGTGCCTGGGGACAACCCGTCAGTTACGAGCAGTACTTC.

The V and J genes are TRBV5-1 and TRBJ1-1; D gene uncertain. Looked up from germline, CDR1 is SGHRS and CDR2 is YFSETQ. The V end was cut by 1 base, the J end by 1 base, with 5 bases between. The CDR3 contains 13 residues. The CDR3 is CASSLTQNTEAFF. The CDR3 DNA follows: TGCGCCAGCAGCTTGACCCAGAACACTGAAGCTTTCTTT.

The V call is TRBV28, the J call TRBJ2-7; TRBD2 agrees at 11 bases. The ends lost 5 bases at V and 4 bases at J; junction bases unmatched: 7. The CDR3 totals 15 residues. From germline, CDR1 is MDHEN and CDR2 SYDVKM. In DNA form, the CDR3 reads TGTGCCAGCAGTCCTGCTAGCGGGGGGACGTACGAGCAGTACTTC. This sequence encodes CASSPASGGTYEQYF.

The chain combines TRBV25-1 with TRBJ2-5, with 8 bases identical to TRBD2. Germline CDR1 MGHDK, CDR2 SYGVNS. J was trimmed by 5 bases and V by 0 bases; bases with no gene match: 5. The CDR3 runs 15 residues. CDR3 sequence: CASSEYGGAAETQYF. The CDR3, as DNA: TGTGCCAGCAGTGAATACGGGGGGGCGGCGGAGACCCAGTACTTC.

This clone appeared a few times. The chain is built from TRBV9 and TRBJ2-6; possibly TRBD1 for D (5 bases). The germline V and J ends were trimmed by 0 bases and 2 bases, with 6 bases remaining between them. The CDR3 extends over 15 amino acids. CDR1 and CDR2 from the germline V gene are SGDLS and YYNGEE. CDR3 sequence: CASSVVGAGANVLTF. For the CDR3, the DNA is TGTGCCAGCAGCGTAGTAGGGGCTGGGGCCAACGTCCTGACTTTC.

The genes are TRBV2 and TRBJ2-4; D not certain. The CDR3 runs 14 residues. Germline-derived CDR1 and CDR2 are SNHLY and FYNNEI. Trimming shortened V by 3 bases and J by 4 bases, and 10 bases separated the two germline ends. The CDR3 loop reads CASSDGIFKNIQYF. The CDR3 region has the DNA TGTGCCAGCAGTGATGGAATTTTTAAAAACATTCAGTACTTC.

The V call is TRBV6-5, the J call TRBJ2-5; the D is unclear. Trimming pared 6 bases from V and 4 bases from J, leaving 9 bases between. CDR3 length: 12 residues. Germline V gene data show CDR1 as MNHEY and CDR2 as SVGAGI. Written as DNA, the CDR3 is TGTGCCAGCAGACAGTCGGGAGAGACCCAGTACTTC. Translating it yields CASRQSGETQYF.

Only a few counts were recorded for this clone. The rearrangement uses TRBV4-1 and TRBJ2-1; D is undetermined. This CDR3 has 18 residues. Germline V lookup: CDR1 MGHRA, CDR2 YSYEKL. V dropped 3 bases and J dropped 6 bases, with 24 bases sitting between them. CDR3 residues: CASSQGRLGSSNPNEQFF. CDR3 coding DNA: TGCGCCAGCAGCCAGGGCCGCCTAGGGTCTTCGAACCCCAATGAGCAGTTCTTC.

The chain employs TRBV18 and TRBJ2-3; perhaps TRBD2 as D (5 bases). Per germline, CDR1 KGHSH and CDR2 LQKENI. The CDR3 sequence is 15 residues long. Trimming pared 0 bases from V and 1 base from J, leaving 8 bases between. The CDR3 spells CASSPPSGGTDTQYF. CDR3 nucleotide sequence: TGTGCCAGCTCACCACCGTCCGGGGGCACAGATACGCAGTATTTT.